This TCR beta chain originates from a study of CXCR3-negative and CXCR3-positive naive CD8 T cells. In the case of this clonotype: As yet, its antigen is unknown.

Naive CD8+ T cells were CD45RO-CCR7+CD27+CD95-. Regarding the study as a whole: Memory CD8+ cells showed much lower diversity, while both naive subsets displayed comparably high diversity. CXCR3-positive naive cells had TRB CDR3s that were more hydrophobic than CXCR3-negative naive cells had. The level of CXCR3 expression partially decreased after cryopreservation; the majority of assays used fresh PBMCs.

It was by 5' RACE with UMI labels that the TRB cDNA libraries were prepared. TCRdb reprocessed the 5' RACE reads, with one entry per CDR3 protein and no DNA. The sample totals about 120,000 distinct CDR3 sequences. The sequencing sample was made of naive CXCR3+ CD8+ T cells from blood. The sample's subset: CD45RO-CCR7+CD27+CD95- naive CD8+ T cells expressing CXCR3 (TNR3+). This TCR derives from a human donor in good health. Some clones in this sample may be carry-over from other donors' samples.

The CDR3 sequence: CASSSISGGWYEQYF. The V and J genes are TRBV13 and TRBJ2-7; with no DNA, the TCRdb D assignment of TRBD1 cannot be verified. The CDR3 is 15 residues long. CDR1 and CDR2 from the germline V gene are PRHDT and FYEKMQ (reference sequence). The full variable domain, with the rest looked up from reference TRBV13 and TRBJ2-7, is AAGVIQSPRHLIKEKRETATLKCYPIPRHDTVYWYQQGPGQDPQFLISFYEKMQSDKGSIPDRFSAQQFSDYHSELNMSSLELGDSALYFCASSSISGGWYEQYFGPGTRLTVT.